One sample yielded the 20 T cell receptor beta chains listed below, sequenced in a study of post-analysis software for immune sequencing data. Regarding the study as a whole: Controls had lower frequencies than patients of about five TRBV segments, which included TRBV5-6, TRBV5-1 and TRBV20-1.

These receptors' targets are unknown. TCR beta libraries were prepared from cDNA with unique molecular identifiers. A single record per CDR3 protein comes from TCRdb applying MiXCR to the PCR reads. The sample records about half a million distinct CDR3 sequences, 34% being singletons. Sequencing was done on a sample of blood. The source of these receptors is a girl younger than 18 with multiple sclerosis.

Comment on this clonotype: At one end the junction does not follow the germline gene, possibly because of a read error. This chain links TRBV7-9 with TRBJ2-2; perhaps TRBD2 as D (5 bases). The CDR3 consists of 19 residues. Germline CDR1 is SEHNR and CDR2 is FQNEAQ (reference sequence). This chain's CDR3 is CASSLAWKSGRANTGERFF. CDR3 DNA: TGTGCCAGCAGCTTAGCCTGGAAGAGTGGCAGAGCGAACACCGGGGAGCGGTTTTTT.

This clonotype was counted a few times. This chain connects TRBV20-1 to TRBJ2-5; D gene unclear. Trimming removed 6 bases at V and 1 base at J, with 12 bases between. The CDR3 loop spans 13 amino acids. Germline loops: CDR1 DFQATT, CDR2 SNEGSKA (reference sequence). In nucleotides, the CDR3 is TGCAGTGCGAGTGATGCAGTCCAAGAGACCCAGTACTTC. Its protein is CSASDAVQETQYF.

The rearrangement joins TRBV15 to TRBJ2-5, with 7 bases matching TRBD2. V was clipped by 0 bases and J by 2 bases; unmatched bases: 9. Per germline, CDR1 LNHNV and CDR2 YYDKDF (reference sequence). The CDR3 is 17 residues long. In DNA, the CDR3 is TGTGCCACCAGCAGAGATAGGCTAGCGGCAACACAAGAGACCCAGTACTTC. It codes for CATSRDRLAATQETQYF.

V gene TRBV9 combines with J gene TRBJ2-5; TRBD2 aligns across 7 bases. J lost 11 bases, V lost 4 bases, and 11 bases had no gene match. In germline, CDR1 is SGDLS, CDR2 YYNGEE. The length of the CDR3 is 13 residues. CDR3 in DNA: TGTGCCAGCAGCACTCGGGCCGCGGGGGAGCAGTACTTC. Encoded protein: CASSTRAAGEQYF.

A word on this clonotype: An end of the junction does not agree with germline; a read error may underlie this. The chain joins TRBV12-3 or TRBV12-4 to TRBJ2-3, with a possible D match to TRBD2 (5 bases). This CDR3 region has 16 residues. CDR3 coding DNA: TGTGCCAGCAGTTTAGTCGTCAGAGTGGGAGCAGATGCGCAGTATTTT. As protein: CASSLVVRVGADAQYF.

This clonotype has a handful of counts. The chain recombines TRBV5-1 with TRBJ1-5, with D unresolved. Germline CDR1 and CDR2: SGHRS and YFSETQ. The CDR3 consists of 13 residues. V was trimmed by 0 bases and J by 4 bases, leaving 5 bases between them. Here the CDR3 DNA reads TGCGCCAGCAGCTTGGTGCCTAATCAGCCCCAGCATTTT. This sequence encodes CASSLVPNQPQHF.

The genes are TRBV5-1 and TRBJ2-3, with 13 bases lining up with TRBD2. CDR1 and CDR2 (germline): SGHRS, YFSETQ. There are 18 residues in the CDR3. J was trimmed by 3 bases and V by 2 bases; bases with no gene match: 9. The CDR3 here is CASSLNPGLAGRTDTQYF. CDR3 nucleotides: TGCGCCAGCAGCTTAAATCCGGGACTAGCGGGGAGAACAGATACGCAGTATTTT.

The rearrangement uses TRBV10-3 and TRBJ1-2, with D possibly TRBD1 on 6 matching bases. V shed 2 bases and J shed 10 bases, with 11 bases lying between them. CDR3 length: 12 amino acids. In germline, CDR1 is ENHRY, CDR2 SYGVKD. The CDR3 region has the DNA TGTGCCATCAGTGAGAGACAGGCGATCTACACCTTC. Translating it yields CAISERQAIYTF.

The genes are TRBV12-5 and TRBJ2-1; D gene uncertain. Germline V CDR1 and CDR2: LGHNT, FRNRAP. Trimming cost V 8 bases and J 5 bases, with 25 bases left between them. CDR3 size: 17 residues. This CDR3 is CASSKTDHPQSNNEQFF. The CDR3, as DNA: TGTGCTAGTAGCAAAACGGACCACCCTCAGAGTAACAATGAGCAGTTCTTC.

This rearrangement joins TRBV5-6 to TRBJ2-6, with D possibly called TRBD1 or TRBD2 (5 bases each). Germline V gene lookup returns CDR1 SGHDT and CDR2 YYEEEE. This CDR3 is built from 16 residues. V shed 5 bases and J shed 0 bases, with 12 bases lying between them. The CDR3 spells CASRNLGVSGANVLTF. The CDR3, as DNA: TGTGCCAGCAGAAACTTGGGGGTCTCTGGGGCCAACGTCCTGACTTTC.

This clonotype turned up a few times. The chain carries TRBV29-1 and TRBJ2-2; D might be TRBD1 (6 bases). The CDR3 runs to 14 residues. Germline assignment: CDR1 SQVTM and CDR2 ANQGSEA. Trimming left V 0 bases short and J 3 bases short, with 8 bases between. The DNA of the CDR3 is TGCAGCGTTGAAGAGGGGGCTCACACCGGGGAGCTGTTTTTT. Translation gives CSVEEGAHTGELFF.

V is TRBV5-1 and J is TRBJ1-5; 9 bases match TRBD1. This CDR3 is 15 amino acids long. With 4 bases clipped from V and 3 bases from J, the junction kept 5 bases outside the gene matches. Germline CDR1 reads SGHRS; CDR2 reads YFSETQ. The DNA for the CDR3 is TGCGCCAGCAGCCCAGGGGACAGGGACAATCAGCCCCAGCATTTT. Amino acid sequence: CASSPGDRDNQPQHF.

The gene calls are TRBV20-1 and TRBJ1-5; D is perhaps TRBD1 (5 bases). The CDR3 is 14 residues long. Trimming took 6 bases from V and 2 from J, leaving 14 bases between them. Germline V gene lookup returns CDR1 DFQATT and CDR2 SNEGSKA (reference sequence). CDR3 sequence: CSAVMGEGNQPQHF. In DNA form, the CDR3 reads TGCAGTGCAGTAATGGGGGAGGGCAATCAGCCCCAGCATTTT.

This clonotype was recorded a few times. V gene TRBV6-5 combines with J gene TRBJ2-2; 8 bases map to TRBD1. The germline V gene has CDR1 MNHEY and CDR2 SVGAGI. CDR3 length: 14 residues. V lost 5 bases, J lost 8 bases, and 7 bases stayed unmatched. Here the CDR3 reads CASSLTGAGGELFF. The DNA for the CDR3 is TGTGCCAGCAGTCTGACAGGGGCGGGAGGGGAGCTGTTTTTT.

The chain uses TRBV10-1 and TRBJ1-1; D not certain. The germline V and J ends were trimmed by 1 base and 8 bases, with 17 bases remaining between them. The CDR3 has 15 residues. In germline, CDR1 is WNHNN, CDR2 SYGVQD (reference sequence). This CDR3 is CASSEFLGPGSEAFF. Here the CDR3 DNA reads TGCGCCAGCAGTGAGTTTCTAGGACCGGGGTCGGAAGCTTTCTTT.

The sample holds many counts of this clonotype. The rearrangement links TRBV7-8 to TRBJ1-2; weak D call: TRBD1 (6 bases). Trimming left V 3 bases short and J 2 bases short, with 10 bases between. CDR3 length equals 14 residues. Germline V lookup: CDR1 SGHVS, CDR2 FQNEAQ. The CDR3 sequence is CASSLQGPNYGYTF. The CDR3 DNA reads TGTGCCAGCAGCTTGCAGGGGCCGAACTATGGCTACACCTTC. The whole variable domain, filled in from reference TRBV7-8 and TRBJ1-2, reads GAGVSQSPRYKVAKRGQDVALRCDPISGHVSLFWYQQALGQGPEFLTYFQNEAQLDKSGLPSDRFFAERPEGSVSTLKIQRTQQEDSAVYLCASSLQGPNYGYTFGSGTRLTVV.

In its sample, this clonotype was seen once. The rearrangement joins TRBV6-1 to TRBJ2-2, with D perhaps matching TRBD2 (5 bases). Germline CDR1 reads MNHNS; CDR2 reads SASEGT. The V and J ends lost 7 bases and 0 bases respectively, with 18 bases between them. The CDR3 runs to 17 residues. DNA for the CDR3: TGTGCCAGCACCCCGAGGAAGACCGGGGCGAACACCGGGGAGCTGTTTTTT. It specifies CASTPRKTGANTGELFF.

The V call is TRBV20-1, the J call TRBJ2-2; D may be TRBD1 (5 bases). This CDR3 region has 13 residues. The V end was cut by 3 bases, the J end by 6 bases, with 11 bases between. From germline, CDR1 is DFQATT and CDR2 SNEGSKA (reference sequence). CDR3 sequence: CSAREIRAGELFF. Here the CDR3 DNA reads TGCAGTGCTAGGGAGATCAGGGCCGGGGAGCTGTTTTTT.

The V and J genes are TRBV3-1 and TRBJ2-5, with TRBD2 identical over 11 bases. V was clipped by 6 bases and J by 4 bases; unmatched bases: 10. The CDR3 loop spans 16 amino acids. Germline V gene sequence: CDR1 LGHDT, CDR2 YNNKEL (reference sequence). The CDR3 sequence is CASSRNSGGAVETQYF. The CDR3 coding sequence is TGTGCCAGCAGTCGAAATAGCGGGGGGGCCGTAGAGACCCAGTACTTC.

This clonotype came up a few times. The chain employs TRBV7-2 and TRBJ1-2, with TRBD1 matching 7 bases. The CDR3 has 15 residues. The germline V gene encodes CDR1 SGHTA and CDR2 FQGNSA. The junction had 15 bases not matched to a gene; V was cut back by 5 bases and J by 9 bases. The CDR3 nucleotides read TGTGCCAGCAGCACGCCGGGACAGACCTATGTCAGCTACACCTTC. Its protein product is CASSTPGQTYVSYTF.